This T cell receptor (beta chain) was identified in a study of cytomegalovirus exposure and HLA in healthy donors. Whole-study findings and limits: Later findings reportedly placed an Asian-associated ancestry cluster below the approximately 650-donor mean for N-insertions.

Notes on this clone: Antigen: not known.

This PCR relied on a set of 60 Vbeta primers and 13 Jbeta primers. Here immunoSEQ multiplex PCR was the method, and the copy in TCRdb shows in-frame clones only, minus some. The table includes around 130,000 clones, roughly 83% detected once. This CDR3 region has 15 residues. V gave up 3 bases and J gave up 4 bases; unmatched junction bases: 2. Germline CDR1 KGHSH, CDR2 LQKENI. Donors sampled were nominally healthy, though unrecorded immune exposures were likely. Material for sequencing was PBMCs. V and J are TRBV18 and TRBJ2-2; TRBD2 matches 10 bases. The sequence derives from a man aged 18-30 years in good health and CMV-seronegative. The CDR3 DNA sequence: TGTGCCAGCTCACCTCTAGCGGGAGTCACCGGGGAGCTGTTTTTT. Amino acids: CASSPLAGVTGELFF.